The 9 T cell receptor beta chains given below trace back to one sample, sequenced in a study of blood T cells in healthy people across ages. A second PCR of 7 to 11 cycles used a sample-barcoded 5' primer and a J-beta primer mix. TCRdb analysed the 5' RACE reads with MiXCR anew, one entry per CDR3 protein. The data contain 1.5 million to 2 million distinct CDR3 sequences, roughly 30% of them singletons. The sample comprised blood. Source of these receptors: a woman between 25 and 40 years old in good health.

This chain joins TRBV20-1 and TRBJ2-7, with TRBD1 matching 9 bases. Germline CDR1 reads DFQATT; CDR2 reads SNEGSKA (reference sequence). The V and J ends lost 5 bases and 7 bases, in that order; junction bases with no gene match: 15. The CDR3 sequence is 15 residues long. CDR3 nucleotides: TGCAGTGCTCTCGCCGGGACAGGGAAGGGGGAAGAGCAGTACTTC. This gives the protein CSALAGTGKGEEQYF.

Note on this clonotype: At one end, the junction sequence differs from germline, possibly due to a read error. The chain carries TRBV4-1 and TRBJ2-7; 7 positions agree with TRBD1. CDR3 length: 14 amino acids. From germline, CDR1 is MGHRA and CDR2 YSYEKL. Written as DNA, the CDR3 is TGCGTCAGCAGCCCGGGACAGAGTATCTACGAGCAGTACTTC. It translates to CVSSPGQSIYEQYF.

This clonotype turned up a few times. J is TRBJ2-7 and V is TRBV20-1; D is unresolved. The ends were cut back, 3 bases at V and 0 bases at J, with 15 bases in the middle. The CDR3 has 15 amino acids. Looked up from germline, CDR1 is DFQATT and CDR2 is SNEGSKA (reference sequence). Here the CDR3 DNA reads TGCAGTGCTAGCAGAGCGCCTAGAAGCTCCTACGAGCAGTACTTC. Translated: CSASRAPRSSYEQYF.

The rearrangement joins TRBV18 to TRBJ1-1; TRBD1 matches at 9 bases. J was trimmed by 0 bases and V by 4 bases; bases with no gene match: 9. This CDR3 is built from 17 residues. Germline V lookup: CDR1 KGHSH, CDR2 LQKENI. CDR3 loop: CASSQIIGQGMNTEAFF. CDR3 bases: TGTGCCAGCTCACAAATCATAGGACAGGGGATGAACACTGAAGCTTTCTTT. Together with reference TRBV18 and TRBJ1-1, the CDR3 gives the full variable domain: NAGVMQNPRHLVRRRGQEARLRCSPMKGHSHVYWYRQLPEEGLKFMVYLQKENIIDESGMPKERFSAEFPKEGPSILRIQQVVRGDSAAYFCASSQIIGQGMNTEAFFGQGTRLTVV.

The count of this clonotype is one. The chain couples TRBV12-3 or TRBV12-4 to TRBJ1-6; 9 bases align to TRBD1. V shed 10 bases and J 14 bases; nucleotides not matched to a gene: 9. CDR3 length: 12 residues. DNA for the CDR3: TGTGCCACCGGACAGGGGCTTCAGGCCCTCCACTTT. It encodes CATGQGLQALHF.

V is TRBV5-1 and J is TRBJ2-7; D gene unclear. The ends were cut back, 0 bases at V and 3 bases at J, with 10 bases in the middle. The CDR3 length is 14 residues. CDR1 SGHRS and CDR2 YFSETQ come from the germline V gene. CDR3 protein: CASSLAAKNYEQYF. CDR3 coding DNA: TGCGCCAGCAGCTTGGCCGCGAAGAACTACGAGCAGTACTTC. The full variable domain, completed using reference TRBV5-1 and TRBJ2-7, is KAGVTQTPRYLIKTRGQQVTLSCSPISGHRSVSWYQQTPGQGLQFLFEYFSETQRNKGNFPGRFSGRQFSNSRSEMNVSTLELGDSALYLCASSLAAKNYEQYFGPGTRLTVT.

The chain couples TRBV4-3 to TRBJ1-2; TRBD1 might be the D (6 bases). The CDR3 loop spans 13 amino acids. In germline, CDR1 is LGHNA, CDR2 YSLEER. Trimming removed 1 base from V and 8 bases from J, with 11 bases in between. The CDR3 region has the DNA TGCGCCAGCAGCCAAGTGGGGGGGCGGGGCTACACCTTC. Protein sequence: CASSQVGGRGYTF.

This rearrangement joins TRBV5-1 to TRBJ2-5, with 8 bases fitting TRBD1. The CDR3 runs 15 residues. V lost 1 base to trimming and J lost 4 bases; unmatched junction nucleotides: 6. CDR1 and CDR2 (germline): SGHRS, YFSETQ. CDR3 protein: CASSLFTGGGETQYF. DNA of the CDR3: TGCGCCAGCAGCTTGTTCACAGGGGGAGGAGAGACCCAGTACTTC.

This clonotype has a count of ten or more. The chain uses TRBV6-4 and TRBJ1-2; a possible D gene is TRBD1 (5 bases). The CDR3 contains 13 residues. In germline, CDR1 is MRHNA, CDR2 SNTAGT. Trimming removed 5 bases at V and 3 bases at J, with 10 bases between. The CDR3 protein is CASSTGRDYGYTF. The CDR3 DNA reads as TGTGCCAGCAGTACGGGACGGGACTATGGCTACACCTTC.